This T cell receptor beta chain was found in a study of blood T cells in healthy people across ages (dated by TCRdb to the mid-2010s). Some background on the complete study: In model experiments, template switching captured roughly one uniquely barcoded TCR beta cDNA molecule for every two T cells. Using the same blood draw, the study looked at two additional independent replicas of 1 million unique cDNA reads for two donors, one aged 18 to 30 and the other aged 80 or older. Four age groups were formed from the donors: young (average approximately 17 years), middle-aged (approximately 41), aged (62) and long-lived (roughly 81). Age-related changes in TCR beta repertoire diversity were measured in the study by deep sequencing normalized with unique cDNA molecular identifiers. What the study reported, not specific to this receptor: Conclusive comparison of naive and antigen-experienced compartments was prevented by the profiling of bulk unsorted PBMCs. There was a strong correlation between observed TCR beta diversity and the percentage of naive T cells measured by flow cytometry. The long-lived group showed more naive CD4+ T cells, fewer expanded clones and increased TCR diversity than the aged group, suggesting age selection. The CMV infection status of donors was not known, potentially confounding age-related changes in expanded clonotypes. As age increased, observed TCR beta diversity per million T cells dropped in a roughly linear way, and a significant reduction was already evident by age approximately 40. Estimates of total diversity based on one million sequenced T cells were regarded as lower bounds and as underestimates.

Library creation used 5' RACE. For sequencing, an Illumina HiSeq 2500 was employed. The second PCR ran for roughly 7 to 11 cycles and used a J-beta primer mix along with a sample-barcoded 5' primer. Each TCR beta cDNA molecule received a unique molecular identifier from a template-switch 5' adaptor carrying 12 random nucleotides. Each sample yielded at least 2.5 million CDR3-containing paired-end reads. First-strand cDNA synthesis was performed from all RNA using the Mint cDNA synthesis kit, with priming by a TRBC-specific oligonucleotide. Following uracil-DNA glycosylase treatment, a first 18-cycle PCR with universal primers M1SS and BC2_uni_R was performed on all cDNA. The source study handled its data this way. Normalization of each sample was performed by random selection of 1 million high-quality reads, each carrying a distinct molecular identifier. Instead of being binned into consensus sequences, reads that shared molecular identifiers were thrown out. MiTCR, run with a Q25 quality threshold and the strictest error-elimination algorithm, handled CDR3 identification, clonotype clustering and error correction. Lower-bound total TCR beta diversity was estimated with a nonparametric unseen species model using Euler transformation. Using fastp trimming at Q25 and MiXCR clonotype assembly, TCRdb reanalyzed the public sequencing data and kept in-frame beta chains. Rows with a matching CDR3 protein are joined into one entry that keeps the most common DNA and genes. TCRdb, not the authors, supplied the V and J calls. The table for this sample lists more than 750,000 distinct CDR3 sequences; roughly 28% of them were counted only once. The ten top clones hold roughly 10% of the sample.

The germline V gene provides CDR1 MDHEN and CDR2 SYDVKM. From the cysteine through the phenylalanine, the CDR3 covers 16 amino acids. The DNA shown is the 48-base CDR3, in frame from base 1. Trimming accounts for 4 bases at V and 3 bases at J, while the number of junction bases matched to no gene is 9. The approximately 39 donors, aged 6 to 90 years, were systemically healthy Caucasian individuals from Russia. Approximately 9.3 milliliters of peripheral blood were drawn from each donor into EDTA-treated Vacutainer tubes. Ficoll-Paque density-gradient centrifugation was used to isolate PBMCs, with at least 7 million obtained per sample. Total RNA, at least 6 micrograms per sample, was extracted from PBMCs with Trizol reagent. For every donor, flow cytometry on a PBMC aliquot measured the percentage of naive CD45RAhigh/CD27high T cells. Details on this clonotype: Its antigen has not been determined. Base quality data are lacking; no much larger clone is found one base away.

The sample was also reused in another study, on T cells of mothers and their children. Per that second paper: Donors were nine systemically healthy Caucasian individuals: three mothers and their six children. cDNA synthesis consumed the entire amount of extracted RNA, loaded at about 1.5 ug RNA in each 15 ul reaction. Sample barcodes and 2-4 random nucleotides were added via the M1S primer in the second PCR. Over 9.5 million TCR beta CDR3 reads were obtained for each mother, and some 3 million reads were obtained for each child. In both related and unrelated pairs, thymic selection shapes the output of TCR recombination in a similar way, with inherited differences having only a minor effect. Normalized repertoire overlap was always slightly but never significantly higher in related than unrelated mother-child pairs. With a sensitivity of approximately 100 clones per million clonotypes, no persistent microchimeric T cell clones were detected. To look for features that set related mother-child pairs apart from unrelated individuals, the researchers ran deep NGS to compare the TCR beta repertoires of mothers and children. Mothers averaged roughly 40 +/- 4 years of age and children averaged approximately 12 +/- 4 years. After adapter ligation with NEBNext reagents, the libraries were sequenced on Illumina HiSeq 2000 with 100+100 nt paired-end reads. To avoid cross-contamination, the mother libraries and the child libraries were prepared a month apart and sequenced in separate runs. Each donor had between roughly 450,000 and 2,100,000 distinct TCR beta clonotypes identified. Naive TCR beta clonotypes were estimated from low-frequency clonotypes matched to each donor's FACS-determined naive share, without sorting.

The sequence joins TRBV28 to TRBJ2-3, and TRBD2 matches 8 of the central bases. Sequencing was performed on blood. The clonotype comes from a woman between 40 and 55 years old in good health. The CDR3 protein sequence reads: CASSSRGGDRTDTQYF. Here is the DNA: TGTGCCAGCAGTTCTCGGGGGGGTGACCGGACAGATACGCAGTATTTT.